This TCR beta chain was profiled in a study of cytomegalovirus exposure and HLA in healthy donors. Study-level findings and limits: First-cohort TCR clusters tended to co-occur in the 90 to 150 validation repertoires, a later analysis found. Using the classifier, cytomegalovirus status was reportedly diagnosed with high specificity and sensitivity.

With respect to this clone: The antigen is unknown.

Here immunoSEQ multiplex PCR was the method, and the copy in TCRdb shows in-frame clones only, minus some. The sample lists 100,000 or so clones, 87% seen once, with roughly 3.9% in the top ten. Material: PBMCs. This clonotype was sampled from a young woman in good health and CMV-seronegative.

CDR3 loop: CASSLTLLGGNEQFF. The CDR3 DNA sequence: TGTGCCAGCAGCCTGACGCTGTTAGGAGGCAATGAGCAGTTCTTC. V and J are TRBV7-2 and TRBJ2-1, with D perhaps TRBD2 (5 bases). The CDR3 loop spans 15 amino acids. V was cut by 5 bases and J by 6 bases, with 17 bases left in between. Germline V CDR1 and CDR2: SGHTA, FQGNSA.